The 26 T cell receptor beta chains below come from one sample, sequenced in a study of blood T cell repertoires in COVID-19. Profiling relied on immunoSEQ multiplex PCR, and the TCRdb table lists in-frame clones only, not all of them. The sample includes around 250,000 clones, 85% to 90% of them seen just once. Sequenced material: PBMCs or T cells enriched from blood (not recorded which). These receptors were collected from a man aged 18 to 30 who had recovered from COVID-19.

The rearrangement joins TRBV11-2 to TRBJ2-7; the match to TRBD1 covers 9 bases. CDR3 length equals 18 residues. Germline V CDR1 and CDR2: SGHAT, FQNNGV. Trimming cost V 5 bases and J 4 bases; bases outside gene matches: 18. The CDR3 DNA reads TGTGCCAGCAGCCTTCCTGACCCCGACAGGGGGACATGGTACGAGCAGTACTTC. This gives the protein CASSLPDPDRGTWYEQYF.

CDR3 sequence: CASSQDRVYTGELFF. In nucleotides, the CDR3 is TGTGCCAGCAGCCAGGACAGAGTCTACACCGGGGAGCTGTTTTTT. The genes are TRBV14 and TRBJ2-2; perhaps TRBD1 as D (6 bases). This CDR3 comprises 15 residues. The V gene's germline CDR1 is SGHDN and CDR2 FVKESK. Trimming shortened V by 3 bases and J by 3 bases, and 11 bases separated the two germline ends.

This chain uses TRBV27 with TRBJ2-7, with D uncertain. The CDR3 loop spans 13 amino acids. Looked up from germline, CDR1 is MNHEY and CDR2 is SMNVEV (reference sequence). V lost 8 bases to trimming and J lost 1 base, with 12 bases between them. CDR3 loop: CASSPADSYEQYF. The CDR3 DNA follows: TGTGCCAGCTCCCCGGCGGATTCCTACGAGCAGTACTTC.

The chain employs TRBV5-1 and TRBJ2-3; possible D gene TRBD1, 5 bases. This CDR3 has 16 amino acids. Germline CDR1 SGHRS, CDR2 YFSETQ. V shed 4 bases and J shed 6 bases, with 21 bases lying between them. The chain's CDR3 is CASSLLGQLLMDTQYF. CDR3 coding DNA: TGCGCCAGCAGCCTACTGGGGCAGTTACTGATGGATACGCAGTATTTT.

This chain joins TRBV5-4 and TRBJ1-1, with TRBD1 as a possible D gene (5 bases). Germline V CDR1 and CDR2: SGHNT, YYREEE (reference sequence). This CDR3 contains 16 residues. V was cut by 4 bases and J by 0 bases, with 16 bases left in between. The CDR3 loop reads CASSLGPGGMNTEAFF. Here the CDR3 DNA reads TGTGCCAGCAGCCTGGGCCCGGGGGGGATGAACACTGAAGCTTTCTTT.

J is TRBJ2-7 and V is TRBV19; D unresolved. The CDR3 has 13 amino acids. The V end lost 4 bases, the J end lost 3 bases, and 10 bases lay between the germline ends. CDR1 is LNHDA and CDR2 is SQIVND in the germline V gene (reference sequence). This CDR3 reads CASSTPESYEQYF. DNA of the CDR3: TGTGCCAGTAGTACCCCGGAGAGCTACGAGCAGTACTTC.

The chain couples TRBV5-1 to TRBJ1-6; D may be TRBD1 (6 bases). V was cut by 7 bases and J by 10 bases, with 18 bases left in between. The germline V gene has CDR1 SGHRS and CDR2 YFSETQ. This CDR3 has 14 amino acids. In nucleotides, the CDR3 is TGCGCCAGCTCCCAAACAGGGTCACAGTCACCCCTCCACTTT. This gives the protein CASSQTGSQSPLHF.

This chain connects TRBV19 to TRBJ2-1; 8 bases are shared with TRBD1. V lost 10 bases and J lost 0; bases outside the gene matches: 8. CDR3 size: 15 residues. The V gene's germline CDR1 is LNHDA and CDR2 SQIVND (reference sequence). CDR3 amino acids: CATRGDRISYNEQFF. The CDR3 DNA reads TGTGCCACCAGAGGGGACAGGATCTCCTACAATGAGCAGTTCTTC.

This clone was picked up one time. V is TRBV11-3 and J is TRBJ2-3, with a possible D match to TRBD2 (6 bases). Germline CDR1 reads SGHNT; CDR2 reads YENEEA. This CDR3 has 15 residues. V dropped 1 base and J dropped 6 bases, with 14 bases sitting between them. The CDR3: CASSLGVAALDTQYF. The CDR3, as DNA: TGTGCCAGCAGCTTAGGGGTAGCGGCCCTTGATACGCAGTATTTT.

The chain carries TRBV3-1 (or the pseudogene TRBV3-2) and TRBJ2-1, with TRBD2 matching 9 bases. CDR1 LGHDT and CDR2 YNNKEL come from the germline V gene (reference sequence). The CDR3 is 15 residues long. The V segment lost 3 bases and the J segment 6 bases; nucleotides outside the gene matches: 6. CDR3 protein: CASSQYSGRPNEQFF. The DNA for the CDR3 is TGTGCCAGCAGCCAGTACAGCGGGAGGCCCAATGAGCAGTTCTTC.

The table lists this clone with a few counts. J is TRBJ2-7 and V is TRBV10-1, with 9 bases identical to TRBD1. The CDR3 length is 15 residues. Germline-derived CDR1 and CDR2 are WNHNN and SYGVQD (reference sequence). The J segment lost 5 bases and the V segment lost 3 bases, leaving 8 bases of the junction unmatched. The CDR3: CASSEPGQGIDEQYF. The CDR3 DNA sequence: TGCGCCAGCAGTGAACCCGGACAGGGGATCGACGAGCAGTACTTC.

The chain employs TRBV10-3 and TRBJ2-7; 9 bases match TRBD1. The germline V gene has CDR1 ENHRY and CDR2 SYGVKD. The CDR3 is 14 residues long. With V trimmed by 10 bases and J by 3 bases, 10 bases remained unmatched. Here the CDR3 reads CASCPGQGCYEQYF. In DNA, the CDR3 is TGTGCCAGTTGCCCGGGACAGGGTTGCTACGAGCAGTACTTC.

The CDR3 DNA sequence: TGTGCCAGCGGACTAGCGGGGGCTAGCACAGATACGCAGTATTTT. Residues: CASGLAGASTDTQYF. The chain links TRBV3-1 (or the pseudogene TRBV3-2) to TRBJ2-3, with TRBD2 matching over 13 bases. CDR1 LGHDT and CDR2 YNNKEL come from the germline V gene (reference sequence). The CDR3 loop spans 15 amino acids. Trimming took 8 bases from V and 0 from J; bases not matched to a gene: 2.

This sequence joins TRBV10-3 and TRBJ2-6; TRBD1 agrees at 9 bases. This CDR3 comprises 16 residues. Germline-derived CDR1 and CDR2 are ENHRY and SYGVKD. Germline trimming cut 9 bases from V and 0 bases from J; bases unmatched to any gene: 6. Here the CDR3 reads CAMWTGDFSGANVLTF. In nucleotides, the CDR3 is TGTGCCATGTGGACAGGGGATTTCTCTGGGGCCAACGTCCTGACTTTC.

This rearrangement joins TRBV5-4 to TRBJ2-7, with 7 positions matching TRBD1. V lost 4 bases and J lost 0; bases outside the gene matches: 7. The CDR3 runs to 15 residues. CDR1 and CDR2 (germline): SGHNT, YYREEE (reference sequence). DNA for the CDR3: TGTGCCAGCAGCCAGGACAGGAGAAGCTCCTACGAGCAGTACTTC. Translated, it gives CASSQDRRSSYEQYF.

The chain recombines TRBV30 with TRBJ1-5, with D perhaps TRBD1 (6 bases). Trimming shortened V by 6 bases and J by 6 bases, and 24 bases separated the two germline ends. Germline V gene lookup returns CDR1 GTSNPN and CDR2 SVGIG (reference sequence). The CDR3 has 16 amino acids. DNA of the CDR3: TGTGCCTGCTATCTCGAAGATGACAGGCGGGTTCAGCCCCAGCATTTT. Its protein product is CACYLEDDRRVQPQHF.

This chain links TRBV5-1 with TRBJ2-1; D perhaps matches TRBD1 (6 bases). The CDR3 contains 16 residues. Trimming took off 1 base at V and 4 bases at J, with 15 bases between the two ends. Germline CDR1 and CDR2: SGHRS and YFSETQ. As DNA, the CDR3 is TGCGCCAGCAGCTTGACTTTGCAGGGGAAGTACAATGAGCAGTTCTTC. Its translation: CASSLTLQGKYNEQFF. The full variable domain, with the rest looked up from reference TRBV5-1 and TRBJ2-1, is KAGVTQTPRYLIKTRGQQVTLSCSPISGHRSVSWYQQTPGQGLQFLFEYFSETQRNKGNFPGRFSGRQFSNSRSEMNVSTLELGDSALYLCASSLTLQGKYNEQFFGPGTRLTVL.

The chain carries TRBV10-3 and TRBJ1-1; no reliable D call. This CDR3 spans 13 amino acids. V was cut by 3 bases and J by 4 bases, with 9 bases left in between. Looked up from germline, CDR1 is ENHRY and CDR2 is SYGVKD. The CDR3 sequence is CAISEIQSTEAFF. CDR3 DNA: TGTGCCATCAGTGAAATACAGAGCACTGAAGCTTTCTTT.

This clone came up a few times. V gene TRBV7-9 combines with J gene TRBJ1-5; the D gene is possibly TRBD1 (5 bases). Trimming pared 1 base from V and 0 bases from J, leaving 13 bases between. Germline loops: CDR1 SEHNR, CDR2 FQNEAQ (reference sequence). The CDR3 spans 17 residues. CDR3 sequence: CASSLGGTSISNQPQHF. The CDR3 coding sequence is TGTGCCAGCAGCTTAGGCGGGACCTCAATTAGCAATCAGCCCCAGCATTTT.

This rearrangement joins TRBV9 to TRBJ2-2; D is ambiguous. The CDR3 sequence is 15 residues long. V lost 0 bases and J 1 base, leaving 7 bases between the germline ends. The germline V gene encodes CDR1 SGDLS and CDR2 YYNGEE. The CDR3 DNA reads as TGTGCCAGCAGCGTAGGCAGTCTGAACACCGGGGAGCTGTTTTTT. The encoded protein is CASSVGSLNTGELFF.

CDR3 amino acids: CASSPFSGRQGANTEAFF. The CDR3 region has the DNA TGTGCCAGCTCACCATTCTCGGGCAGGCAGGGGGCTAACACTGAAGCTTTCTTT. The chain joins TRBV18 to TRBJ1-1; 8 bases are a match to TRBD1. The CDR3 contains 18 residues. Losses at the gene ends were 2 bases for V and 2 bases for J; bases not matched to a gene: 13. Germline V CDR1 and CDR2: KGHSH, LQKENI.

This clone has a single count. The rearrangement uses TRBV9 and TRBJ1-4; D might be TRBD1 (6 bases). CDR1 is SGDLS, CDR2 YYNGEE, per germline. Trimming pared 0 bases from V and 6 bases from J, leaving 15 bases between. The CDR3 runs 16 residues. CDR3 sequence: CASSVGTDSLYEKLFF. The CDR3 DNA reads TGTGCCAGCAGCGTAGGTACGGACAGCCTATATGAAAAACTGTTTTTT.

Ten or more counts support this clone. The rearrangement links TRBV12-5 to TRBJ2-5; 12 bases fit TRBD1. CDR1 and CDR2 from the germline V gene are LGHNT and FRNRAP. The V segment lost 0 bases and the J segment 5 bases; nucleotides outside the gene matches: 13. The CDR3 loop spans 19 amino acids. CDR3 DNA: TGTGCTAGTGGTTTGGTCGAAACAGCCGGGACAGGGGGCGGTGAGACCCAGTACTTC. Protein sequence: CASGLVETAGTGGGETQYF.

This clone was counted a few times. The V call is TRBV9, the J call TRBJ1-5, with D perhaps TRBD1 (6 bases). V dropped 0 bases and J dropped 3 bases, with 7 bases sitting between them. The CDR3 has 14 amino acids. Per germline, CDR1 SGDLS and CDR2 YYNGEE. As DNA, the CDR3 is TGTGCCAGCAGCGTAGGGACAGTCAATCAGCCCCAGCATTTT. This translates into CASSVGTVNQPQHF.

The chain is built from TRBV27 and TRBJ1-1; 7 nucleotides match TRBD1. The germline V gene encodes CDR1 MNHEY and CDR2 SMNVEV (reference sequence). The V gene end was trimmed by 8 bases and the J gene end by 7 bases; junction bases not matched to a gene: 13. This CDR3 comprises 14 residues. CDR3 nucleotide sequence: TGTGCCAGCGACGCGGGACAGAAAGTATATGAAGCTTTCTTT. Its translation: CASDAGQKVYEAFF.

V is TRBV10-3 and J is TRBJ2-5; unclear D gene. Deletions cut 2 bases from V and 2 bases from J, with 9 bases between. CDR1 is ENHRY, CDR2 SYGVKD, per germline. The CDR3 spans 14 residues. This chain's CDR3 is CAISEGSLQETQYF. The DNA of the CDR3 is TGTGCCATCAGTGAGGGTAGTCTACAAGAGACCCAGTACTTC.